This TCR beta chain is from a study of blood T cell repertoires in COVID-19. In the study overall: Italy, Spain and the United States were the sources of the convalescent and acute COVID-19 samples. The cDNA or gDNA used as material had been derived from T cells, B-cell-depleted T cells, or PBMCs.

In the original workflow: Amplification of reference gene primers was used by the study to estimate nucleated cell counts. Data came from immunoSEQ multiplex PCR; TCRdb stores just in-frame clones and leaves some out. V, J and clone size are taken as reported in that table, and D and trimming were inferred from the DNA itself. The table includes approximately 180,000 clones, roughly 91% detected once. The V gene's germline CDR1 is SGHKS and CDR2 YYEKEE (reference sequence). This CDR3 has 13 amino acids. Trimming took off 5 bases at V and 8 bases at J, with 13 bases between the two ends. The rearrangement joins TRBV5-5 to TRBJ1-4, with D perhaps matching TRBD1 (6 bases). This clonotype was sampled from a human donor in a cohort sampled during active COVID-19. The sequencing sample was made of peripheral blood. This CDR3 is CASRSDRLEKLFF. The CDR3 nucleotides are TGTGCCAGCAGATCAGACAGGCTAGAAAAACTGTTTTTT. Complete variable domain (other parts from reference TRBV5-5 and TRBJ1-4): DAGVTQSPTHLIKTRGQQVTLRCSPISGHKSVSWYQQVLGQGPQFIFQYYEKEERGRGNFPDRFSARQFPNYSSELNVNALLLGDSALYLCASRSDRLEKLFFGSGTQLSVL.